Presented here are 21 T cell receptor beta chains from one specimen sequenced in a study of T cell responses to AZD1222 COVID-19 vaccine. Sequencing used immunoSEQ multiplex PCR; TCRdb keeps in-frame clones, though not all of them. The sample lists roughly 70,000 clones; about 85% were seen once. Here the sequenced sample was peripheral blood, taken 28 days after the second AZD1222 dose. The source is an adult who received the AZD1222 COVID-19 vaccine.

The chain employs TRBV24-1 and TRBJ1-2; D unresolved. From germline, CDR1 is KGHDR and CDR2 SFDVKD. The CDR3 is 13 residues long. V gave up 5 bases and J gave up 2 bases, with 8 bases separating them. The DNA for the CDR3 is TGTGCCACCAGTGTAGGGCACAACTATGGCTACACCTTC. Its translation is CATSVGHNYGYTF.

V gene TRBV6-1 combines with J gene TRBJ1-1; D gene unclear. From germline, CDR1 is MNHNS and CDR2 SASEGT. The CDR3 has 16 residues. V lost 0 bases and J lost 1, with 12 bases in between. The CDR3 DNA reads TGTGCCAGCAGTGAAGCGCCTGGGTTCGGGAACACTGAAGCTTTCTTT. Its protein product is CASSEAPGFGNTEAFF.

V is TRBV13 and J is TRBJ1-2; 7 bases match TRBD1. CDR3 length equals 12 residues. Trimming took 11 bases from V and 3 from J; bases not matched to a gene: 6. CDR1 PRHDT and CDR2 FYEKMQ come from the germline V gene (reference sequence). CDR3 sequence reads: CAGDRADYGYTF. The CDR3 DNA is TGTGCCGGTGACAGGGCGGACTATGGCTACACCTTC.

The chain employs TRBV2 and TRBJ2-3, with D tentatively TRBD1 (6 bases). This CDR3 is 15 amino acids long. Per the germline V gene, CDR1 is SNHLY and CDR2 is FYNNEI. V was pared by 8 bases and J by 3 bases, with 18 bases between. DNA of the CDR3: TGTGCCAGCGCCCCCAGGGGTTTAACGACAGATACGCAGTATTTT. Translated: CASAPRGLTTDTQYF.

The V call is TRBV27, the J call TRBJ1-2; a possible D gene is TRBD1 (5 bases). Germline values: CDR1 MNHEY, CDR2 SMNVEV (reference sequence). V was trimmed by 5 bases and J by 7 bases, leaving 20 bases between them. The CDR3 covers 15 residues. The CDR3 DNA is TGTGCCAGCAGTCCTACCCAGGGAGTACAACGTGGCTACACCTTC. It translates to CASSPTQGVQRGYTF.

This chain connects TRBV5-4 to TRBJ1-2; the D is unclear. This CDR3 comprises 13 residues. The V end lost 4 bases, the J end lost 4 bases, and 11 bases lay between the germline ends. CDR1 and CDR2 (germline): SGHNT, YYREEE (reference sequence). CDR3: CASSATNRYGYTF. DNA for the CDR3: TGTGCCAGCAGCGCTACCAATCGCTATGGCTACACCTTC. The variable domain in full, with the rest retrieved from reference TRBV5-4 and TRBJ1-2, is ETGVTQSPTHLIKTRGQQVTLRCSSQSGHNTVSWYQQALGQGPQFIFQYYREEENGRGNFPPRFSGLQFPNYSSELNVNALELDDSALYLCASSATNRYGYTFGSGTRLTVV.

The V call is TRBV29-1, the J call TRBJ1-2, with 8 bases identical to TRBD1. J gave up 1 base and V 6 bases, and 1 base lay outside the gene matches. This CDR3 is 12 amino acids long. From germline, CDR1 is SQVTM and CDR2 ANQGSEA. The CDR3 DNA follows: TGCAGCGTGGACAGGGTTAACTATGGCTACACCTTC. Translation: CSVDRVNYGYTF.

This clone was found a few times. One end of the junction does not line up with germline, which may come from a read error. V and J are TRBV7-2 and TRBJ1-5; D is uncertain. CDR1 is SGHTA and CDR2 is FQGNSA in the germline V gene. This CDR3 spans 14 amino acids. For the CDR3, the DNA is TGTGCCAGCAGCTCCCGGACGGGGAATCGGCCCCAGCATTTT. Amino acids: CASSSRTGNRPQHF.

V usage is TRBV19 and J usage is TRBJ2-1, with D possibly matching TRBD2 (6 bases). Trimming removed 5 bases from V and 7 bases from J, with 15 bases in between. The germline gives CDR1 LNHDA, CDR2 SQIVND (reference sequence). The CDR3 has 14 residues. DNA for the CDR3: TGTGCCAGTAGTTCGGCGACACGGGGGAATGAGCAGTTCTTC. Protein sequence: CASSSATRGNEQFF.

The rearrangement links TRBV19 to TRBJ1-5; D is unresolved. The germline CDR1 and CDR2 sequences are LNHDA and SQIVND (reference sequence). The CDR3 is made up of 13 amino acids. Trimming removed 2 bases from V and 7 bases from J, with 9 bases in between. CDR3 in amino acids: CASSINVEQPQHF. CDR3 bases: TGTGCCAGTAGTATAAACGTTGAGCAGCCCCAGCATTTT.

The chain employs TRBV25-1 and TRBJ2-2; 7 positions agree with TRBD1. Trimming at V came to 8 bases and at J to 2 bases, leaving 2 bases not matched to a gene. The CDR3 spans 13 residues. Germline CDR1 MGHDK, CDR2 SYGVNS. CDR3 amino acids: CASGTVNTGELFF. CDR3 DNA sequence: TGTGCCAGCGGGACAGTTAACACCGGGGAGCTGTTTTTT.

In nucleotides, the CDR3 is TGTGCCAGCAGCTGGGGACGGGTCTCCTACAATGAGCAGTTCTTC. Translated: CASSWGRVSYNEQFF. The chain has TRBV11-3 and TRBJ2-1; possibly TRBD1 or TRBD2 for D (5 bases each). This CDR3 is 15 amino acids long. Per the germline V gene, CDR1 is SGHNT and CDR2 is YENEEA. Deletions cut 4 bases from V and 0 bases from J, with 10 bases between.

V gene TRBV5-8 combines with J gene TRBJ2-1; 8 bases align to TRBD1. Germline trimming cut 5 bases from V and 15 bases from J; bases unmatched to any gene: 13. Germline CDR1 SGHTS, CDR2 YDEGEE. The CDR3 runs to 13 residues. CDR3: CASSTQPGQGSFF. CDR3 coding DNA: TGTGCCAGCAGTACCCAGCCCGGACAGGGATCGTTCTTC. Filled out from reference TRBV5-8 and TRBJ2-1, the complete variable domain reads EAGVTQSPTHLIKTRGQQATLRCSPISGHTSVYWYQQALGLGLQFLLWYDEGEERNRGNFPPRFSGRQFPNYSSELNVNALELEDSALYLCASSTQPGQGSFFGPGTRLTVL.

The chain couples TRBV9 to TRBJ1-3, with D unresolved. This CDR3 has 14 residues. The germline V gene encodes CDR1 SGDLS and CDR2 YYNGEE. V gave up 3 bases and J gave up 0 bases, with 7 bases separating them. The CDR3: CASSGAASGNTIYF. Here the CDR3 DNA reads TGTGCCAGCAGCGGGGCCGCCTCTGGAAACACCATATATTTT.

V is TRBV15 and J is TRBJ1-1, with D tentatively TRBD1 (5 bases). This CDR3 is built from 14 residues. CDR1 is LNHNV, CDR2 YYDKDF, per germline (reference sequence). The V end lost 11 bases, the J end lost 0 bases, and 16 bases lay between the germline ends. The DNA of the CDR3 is TGTGCCTCGGGCCAGGGATTGATGAACACTGAAGCTTTCTTT. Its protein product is CASGQGLMNTEAFF.

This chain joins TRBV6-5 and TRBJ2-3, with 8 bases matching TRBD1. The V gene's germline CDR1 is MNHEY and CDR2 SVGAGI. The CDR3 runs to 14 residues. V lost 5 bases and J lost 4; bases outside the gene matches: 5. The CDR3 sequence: CASSLTGEADTQYF. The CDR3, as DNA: TGTGCCAGCAGTCTGACAGGGGAAGCAGATACGCAGTATTTT.

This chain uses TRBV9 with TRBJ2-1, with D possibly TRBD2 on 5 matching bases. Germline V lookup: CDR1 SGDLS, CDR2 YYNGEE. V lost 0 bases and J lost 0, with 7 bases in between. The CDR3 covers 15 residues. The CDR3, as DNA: TGTGCCAGCAGCGTAGTCGCGGGCTCCTACAATGAGCAGTTCTTC. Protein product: CASSVVAGSYNEQFF.

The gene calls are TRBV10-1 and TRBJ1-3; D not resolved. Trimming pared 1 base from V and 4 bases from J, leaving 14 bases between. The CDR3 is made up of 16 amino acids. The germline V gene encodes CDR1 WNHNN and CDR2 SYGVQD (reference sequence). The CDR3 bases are TGCGCCAGCAGTGAGTGTGGCTGGGGTGGAGGAAACACCATATATTTT. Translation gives CASSECGWGGGNTIYF.

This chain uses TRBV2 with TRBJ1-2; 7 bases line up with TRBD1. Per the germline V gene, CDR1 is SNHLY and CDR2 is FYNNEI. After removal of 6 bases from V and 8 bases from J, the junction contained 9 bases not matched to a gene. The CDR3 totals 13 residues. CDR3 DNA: TGTGCCAGCAGAGCCGACAGGGTAGGCGGCTACACCTTC. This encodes CASRADRVGGYTF.

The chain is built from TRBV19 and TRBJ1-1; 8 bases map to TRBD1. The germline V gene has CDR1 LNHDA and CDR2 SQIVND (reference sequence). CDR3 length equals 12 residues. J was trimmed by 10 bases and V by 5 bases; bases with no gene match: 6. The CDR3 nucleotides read TGTGCCAGTAGTGACAGGGGACGCGGAGCTTTCTTT. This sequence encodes CASSDRGRGAFF.

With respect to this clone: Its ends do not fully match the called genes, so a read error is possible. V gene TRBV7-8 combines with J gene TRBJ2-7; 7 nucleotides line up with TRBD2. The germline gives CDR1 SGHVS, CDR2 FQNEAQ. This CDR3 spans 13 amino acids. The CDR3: CASSLRWGGNSDF. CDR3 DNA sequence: TGTGCCAGCAGTCTCAGATGGGGGGGGAATTCAGACTTC.